These T cell receptor beta chains were read from a single sample in a study of blood T cell repertoires in COVID-19. Produced via immunoSEQ multiplex PCR; TCRdb's table is partial and in-frame only. The sample shows more than 6,500 clones, about 85% of them seen only once. Input material: peripheral blood. These receptors were taken from a human donor in a cohort sampled during active COVID-19. Both conserved end residues are part of each CDR3. The order of the fields is clone size, D gene, J gene, V gene, CDR3 DNA, CDR3 protein. D genes are given only for firm matches. Only part of the rows carry a size: once, few, many, or a class if the clone is expanded.

abundance: few
d_gene: -
j_gene: TRBJ1-1
v_gene: TRBV7-8
CDR3nt: TGTGCCAGCAGCGTCAAAGGGGGGGGGACTGAAGCTTTCTTT
CDR3aa: CASSVKGGGTEAFF

abundance: -
d_gene: TRBD2
j_gene: TRBJ2-5
v_gene: TRBV2
CDR3nt: TGTGCCAGCAGAACTCGGGAGGTCGATCAAGAGACCCAGTACTTC
CDR3aa: CASRTREVDQETQYF

abundance: -
d_gene: TRBD2
j_gene: TRBJ2-7
v_gene: TRBV6-2/TRBV6-3
CDR3nt: TGTGCCAGCAGTTACCGAGGGACTAAGAGCTCCTACGAGCAGTACTTC
CDR3aa: CASSYRGTKSSYEQYF

abundance: -
d_gene: TRBD1
j_gene: TRBJ2-5
v_gene: TRBV5-1
CDR3nt: TGCGCCAGCAGCCAAAGCCCCGGGACAGGAAGCGTCCAGTACTTC
CDR3aa: CASSQSPGTGSVQYF

abundance: -
d_gene: -
j_gene: TRBJ2-7
v_gene: TRBV10-3
CDR3nt: TGTGCCATCAGTGAGTCAGTAGCGTCAACCAGCGAGCAGTACTTC
CDR3aa: CAISESVASTSEQYF

abundance: -
d_gene: -
j_gene: TRBJ2-1
v_gene: TRBV29-1
CDR3nt: TGCAGCGTTGCCCTAAATGAGCAGTTCTTC
CDR3aa: CSVALNEQFF

abundance: -
d_gene: TRBD2
j_gene: TRBJ2-2
v_gene: TRBV6-1
CDR3nt: TGTGCCAGCAGTGAAGGGGGGAGGGACACCGGGGAGCTGTTTTTT
CDR3aa: CASSEGGRDTGELFF

abundance: -
d_gene: -
j_gene: TRBJ1-1
v_gene: TRBV12-3/TRBV12-4
CDR3nt: TGTGCCAGCAGTTTAGGGCTGAACACTGAAGCTTTCTTT
CDR3aa: CASSLGLNTEAFF

abundance: -
d_gene: -
j_gene: TRBJ2-1
v_gene: TRBV7-9
CDR3nt: TGTGCCAGCAGCCCGACTAGTTTCAATGAGCAGTTCTTC
CDR3aa: CASSPTSFNEQFF

abundance: -
d_gene: -
j_gene: TRBJ1-1
v_gene: TRBV12-3/TRBV12-4
CDR3nt: TGTGCCAGCAGGATGGCAACCGAAGCTTTCTTT
CDR3aa: CASRMATEAFF

abundance: -
d_gene: -
j_gene: TRBJ2-2
v_gene: TRBV28
CDR3nt: TGTGCCAGCAGTACTACAGGGTTGAACACCGGGGAGCTGTTTTTT
CDR3aa: CASSTTGLNTGELFF

abundance: -
d_gene: TRBD2
j_gene: TRBJ2-5
v_gene: TRBV6-6
CDR3nt: TGTGCCAGCAGTTACTTGCGGGAGGTCTCTGAGACCCAGTACTTC
CDR3aa: CASSYLREVSETQYF

abundance: -
d_gene: TRBD2
j_gene: TRBJ2-3
v_gene: TRBV15
CDR3nt: TGTGCCACCAGCAGAGGTTACAGGACTAGCGGGAGGGCCAGGGATACGCAGTATTTT
CDR3aa: CATSRGYRTSGRARDTQYF

abundance: few
d_gene: TRBD1
j_gene: TRBJ2-2
v_gene: TRBV18
CDR3nt: TGTGCCAGCTCACTACAGGGGTCCGGGGAGCTGTTTTTT
CDR3aa: CASSLQGSGELFF

abundance: -
d_gene: -
j_gene: TRBJ1-1
v_gene: TRBV2
CDR3nt: TGTGCCAGCAGTGCGCTGGGCCTTGATAGCACTGAAGCTTTCTTT
CDR3aa: CASSALGLDSTEAFF

abundance: -
d_gene: -
j_gene: TRBJ2-2
v_gene: TRBV3-1/TRBV3-2
CDR3nt: TGTGCCAGCAGACCAATCCTGACAGGTCATATGGGTAACACCGGGGAGCTGTTTTTT
CDR3aa: CASRPILTGHMGNTGELFF

abundance: -
d_gene: TRBD1
j_gene: TRBJ2-3
v_gene: TRBV10-3
CDR3nt: TGTGCCATCAGTGGGACAGGGGATACGCAGTATTTT
CDR3aa: CAISGTGDTQYF

abundance: -
d_gene: -
j_gene: TRBJ1-4
v_gene: TRBV18
CDR3nt: TGTGCCAGCTCACCACGCGTTGAAAAACTGTTTTTT
CDR3aa: CASSPRVEKLFF

abundance: -
d_gene: -
j_gene: TRBJ2-2
v_gene: TRBV27
CDR3nt: TGTGCCAGCAGACCTAAAACGGGTGGTCCCGGGGAGCTGTTTTTT
CDR3aa: CASRPKTGGPGELFF

abundance: -
d_gene: TRBD2
j_gene: TRBJ2-1
v_gene: TRBV7-2
CDR3nt: TGTGCCAGCAGCTTAGTTGGGACTACGACCTACAATGAGCAGTTCTTC
CDR3aa: CASSLVGTTTYNEQFF

abundance: -
d_gene: -
j_gene: TRBJ2-7
v_gene: TRBV6-1
CDR3nt: TGTGCCAGCAGTGATTCGTATGAGGGTGTTCCCGAGCAGTACTTC
CDR3aa: CASSDSYEGVPEQYF

abundance: -
d_gene: -
j_gene: TRBJ1-4
v_gene: TRBV15
CDR3nt: TGTGCCACCAGCAGAGCTTCAGGGTTTACAACTAATGAAAAACTGTTTTTT
CDR3aa: CATSRASGFTTNEKLFF

abundance: -
d_gene: -
j_gene: TRBJ2-7
v_gene: TRBV27
CDR3nt: TGTGCCAGCAGTCTTGGGGGCACATCGTACGAGCAGTACTTC
CDR3aa: CASSLGGTSYEQYF

abundance: few
d_gene: TRBD1
j_gene: TRBJ1-4
v_gene: TRBV4-3
CDR3nt: TGCGCCAGCAGCCAAGATCTTCTGAGACAGGGTGGGGAAAAACTGTTTTTT
CDR3aa: CASSQDLLRQGGEKLFF

abundance: -
d_gene: TRBD2
j_gene: TRBJ2-2
v_gene: TRBV18
CDR3nt: TGTGCCAGCTCACCTCTAGCGGGAGCCGGGGAGCTGTTTTTT
CDR3aa: CASSPLAGAGELFF

abundance: few
d_gene: TRBD2
j_gene: TRBJ2-2
v_gene: TRBV5-1
CDR3nt: TGCGCCAGCGGACTAGCGGGTAACACCGGGGAGCTGTTTTTT
CDR3aa: CASGLAGNTGELFF

abundance: -
d_gene: TRBD2
j_gene: TRBJ2-7
v_gene: TRBV30
CDR3nt: TGTGCCTGGGCAGGTAGCGGGAGCGACTACGAGCAGTACTTC
CDR3aa: CAWAGSGSDYEQYF

abundance: few
d_gene: -
j_gene: TRBJ1-5
v_gene: TRBV4-1
CDR3nt: TGCGCCAGCAGCCAACATAGCCCGACGAGCAATCAGCCCCAGCATTTT
CDR3aa: CASSQHSPTSNQPQHF

abundance: -
d_gene: TRBD1
j_gene: TRBJ2-2
v_gene: TRBV27
CDR3nt: TGTGCCAGCAGCCGCGGGGACAGGGAAAGCGGGGAGCTGTTTTTT
CDR3aa: CASSRGDRESGELFF

abundance: -
d_gene: -
j_gene: TRBJ2-5
v_gene: TRBV7-9
CDR3nt: TGTGCCAGCAGCCACCCCTTGGGCCGCGGGGGCATGGAGACCCAGTACTTC
CDR3aa: CASSHPLGRGGMETQYF

abundance: -
d_gene: -
j_gene: TRBJ1-4
v_gene: TRBV2
CDR3nt: TGTGCCAGCAGTGAATTTGGGGAGGAGAAACTGTTTTTT
CDR3aa: CASSEFGEEKLFF

abundance: -
d_gene: TRBD1
j_gene: TRBJ2-6
v_gene: TRBV18
CDR3nt: TGTGCCAGCTCACCCTTCCAGGACAGGGCCAGTGGGGCCAACGTCCTGACTTTC
CDR3aa: CASSPFQDRASGANVLTF

abundance: -
d_gene: -
j_gene: TRBJ2-3
v_gene: TRBV7-6
CDR3nt: TGTGCCAGCAGCTACAAAACCCACCGAGGAGGCACAGATACGCAGTATTTT
CDR3aa: CASSYKTHRGGTDTQYF

abundance: once
d_gene: TRBD1
j_gene: TRBJ2-2
v_gene: TRBV14
CDR3nt: TGTGCCAGCAGCCAGGCCTCTTCCCGGGACAGGGAACGGGACGGGGAGCTGTTTTTT
CDR3aa: CASSQASSRDRERDGELFF

abundance: -
d_gene: -
j_gene: TRBJ2-7
v_gene: TRBV2
CDR3nt: TGTGCCAGCAGCCTTCTCCTCTCCTACGAGCAGTACTTC
CDR3aa: CASSLLLSYEQYF

abundance: -
d_gene: TRBD2
j_gene: TRBJ2-1
v_gene: TRBV5-1
CDR3nt: TGCGCCAGCAGCTTACCACTAGCGGGAGATAGCGATGAGCAGTTCTTC
CDR3aa: CASSLPLAGDSDEQFF

abundance: -
d_gene: TRBD2
j_gene: TRBJ2-1
v_gene: TRBV6-5
CDR3nt: TGTGCCAGCACAAGACTAGCGGGGGGGCTTAATGAGCAGTTCTTC
CDR3aa: CASTRLAGGLNEQFF

abundance: -
d_gene: -
j_gene: TRBJ2-3
v_gene: TRBV7-2
CDR3nt: TGTGCCAGCAGCTTAGCGAGCTTCACAGATACGCAGTATTTT
CDR3aa: CASSLASFTDTQYF

abundance: -
d_gene: -
j_gene: TRBJ1-1
v_gene: TRBV6-2/TRBV6-3
CDR3nt: TGTGCCAGCAGTTACTTGACCGGCAGGGGATCCCAAAACACTGAAGCTTTCTTT
CDR3aa: CASSYLTGRGSQNTEAFF

abundance: -
d_gene: TRBD2
j_gene: TRBJ2-7
v_gene: TRBV15
CDR3nt: TGTGCCACCAGCAGATTTGCCCCCCGGGATCCCCAGCGGGAATGCCATCAGCATCACGAGCAGTACTTC
CDR3aa: CATSRFAPRDPQRECHQHHEQYF

abundance: -
d_gene: TRBD1
j_gene: TRBJ1-4
v_gene: TRBV5-1
CDR3nt: TGCGCCAGCAGCCTGGCCCGACAGGGACTTAATGAAAAACTGTTTTTT
CDR3aa: CASSLARQGLNEKLFF

abundance: -
d_gene: -
j_gene: TRBJ2-7
v_gene: TRBV5-6
CDR3nt: TGTGCCAGCAGCTTTGGCCAGGCCGGCGAGCAGTACTTC
CDR3aa: CASSFGQAGEQYF

abundance: -
d_gene: TRBD2
j_gene: TRBJ2-1
v_gene: TRBV5-1
CDR3nt: TGCGCCAGCAGCGGAAGGCAAACTAGCGGGAGTTTGTATGAGCAGTTCTTC
CDR3aa: CASSGRQTSGSLYEQFF

abundance: -
d_gene: TRBD2
j_gene: TRBJ2-1
v_gene: TRBV7-2
CDR3nt: TGTGCCAGCAGCCGGCAAATAGCGGGGGGAAATGAGCAGTTCTTC
CDR3aa: CASSRQIAGGNEQFF

abundance: -
d_gene: -
j_gene: TRBJ1-2
v_gene: TRBV5-8
CDR3nt: TGTGCCAGCAGCCCCCGCCAGTACTATGGCTACACCTTC
CDR3aa: CASSPRQYYGYTF

abundance: -
d_gene: -
j_gene: TRBJ2-2
v_gene: TRBV6-4
CDR3nt: TGTGCCAGCAGTGACTCGAGCACCGGGGAGCTGTTTTTT
CDR3aa: CASSDSSTGELFF

abundance: -
d_gene: -
j_gene: TRBJ2-5
v_gene: TRBV19
CDR3nt: TGTGCCAGTAGTCGATCGCAGGCAGAGACCCAGTACTTC
CDR3aa: CASSRSQAETQYF

abundance: -
d_gene: -
j_gene: TRBJ1-2
v_gene: TRBV9
CDR3nt: TGTGCCAGCAGCCAACAGGGAGCTAACTATGGCTACACCTTC
CDR3aa: CASSQQGANYGYTF

abundance: -
d_gene: -
j_gene: TRBJ2-7
v_gene: TRBV11-2
CDR3nt: TGTGCCAGCAGCTTAGATATTGGGGGCGCATACGACGAGCAGTACTTC
CDR3aa: CASSLDIGGAYDEQYF

abundance: -
d_gene: TRBD1
j_gene: TRBJ2-7
v_gene: TRBV6-5
CDR3nt: TGTGCCAGCAGTTACAGGGGGCGCTCCTACGAGCAGTACTTC
CDR3aa: CASSYRGRSYEQYF

abundance: -
d_gene: TRBD1
j_gene: TRBJ1-4
v_gene: TRBV7-9
CDR3nt: TGTGCCAGCAGCCGAAGACAGGGGGCAACTAATGAAAAACTGTTTTTT
CDR3aa: CASSRRQGATNEKLFF